This entry concerns a single T cell receptor (beta chain). Method: immunoSEQ multiplex PCR; TCRdb's copy keeps in-frame clones and lacks some. Of 200,000 to 250,000 clones in the sample, about nine tenths were seen once. This sample was taken from a study of blood T cell repertoires in COVID-19. On the study more broadly: The samples span acute and convalescent COVID-19 from the United States, Italy and Spain.

The germline gives CDR1 MNHEY, CDR2 SMNVEV (reference sequence). This CDR3 comprises 13 residues. The V end was cut by 4 bases, the J end by 2 bases, with 8 bases between. Participants, roughly 18 to 89 years old, spanned around 25 US areas. This TCR was sampled from a woman between 18 and 29 years old who had recovered from COVID-19. V gene TRBV27 combines with J gene TRBJ1-1; D perhaps matches TRBD1 (6 bases). The sample comprised PBMCs or T cells enriched from blood (not recorded which). The chain's CDR3 is CASSSDRNTEAFF. The DNA for the CDR3 is TGTGCCAGCAGTTCGGACAGAAACACTGAAGCTTTCTTT.